The present T cell receptor beta chain was sequenced within a study of OX40 agonist ivuxolimab in advanced cancers. Regarding the study in general: The costimulatory receptor OX40 (CD134) was targeted by ivuxolimab, a fully human IgG2 agonistic monoclonal antibody. Intravenous ivuxolimab was administered to patients every 2 weeks at six dose levels: 0.01, 0.1, 0.3, 1.5, 3 and 10 mg/kg. Of the 50 or so patients in dose escalation, 19 had hepatocellular carcinoma, roughly 15 had melanoma, 9 had renal cell carcinoma and 9 had head and neck cancer. The dose-escalation cohort was 80% to 90% male with a mean age of around 62 years, ranging from roughly 23 to 90. Prior anti-PD-1, anti-PD-L1 or anti-CTLA-4 therapy was permitted, and less than 45% of dose-escalation patients had received checkpoint inhibitors. Partial responses were achieved by three dose-escalation patients, of whom one had hepatocellular carcinoma and two had cutaneous melanoma. Peripheral TCRbeta sequencing aimed to test whether ivuxolimab altered TCR sequence diversity and caused clonal T-cell expansion. The monotherapy dose-escalation portion (N of about 47 patients) of the phase I ivuxolimab trial is reported in the paper. Results and caveats for the whole study, not just this receptor: Low levels of normalized T-cell clonal expansion were also seen in some patients who did not respond. In the 0.1-3.0 mg/kg groups, partial responders had among the lowest normalized peripheral clonal expansion, particularly in CD8+ T cells. After ivuxolimab, expanded clones were on average more numerous among CD8+ T cells than among CD4+ T cells. At doses of 0.1 to 3.0 mg/kg, clonal expansion of both CD4+ and CD8+ blood T cells was observed from baseline to week 6. The antigen specificity of the peripheral T cells that underwent clonal expansion was not determined.

This clone was seen a single time. What this receptor recognizes is not known. One base away there is no much larger clone; base qualities are not given. For sequencing of the TCRbeta CDR3 region, genomic DNA was extracted from the sorted cells. The immunoSEQ Assay was used for sequencing of TCRbeta CDR3 regions. As stored in TCRdb, this immuneACCESS dataset retains in-frame rearrangements with V and J assigned. A fraction of the clones does not appear; measured against another copy, unresolved V genes explain less than half of the discrepancy, and the remainder lacks a known reason. Across this sample there are about 71,000 clones, with just under 95% seen only once. The top ten clones comprise 15% to 17% of the sample. The trial excluded patients who had a history of autoimmune disease or who were on systemic immunosuppression. Peripheral blood for TCR sequencing was drawn from every dose cohort at baseline, at cycle 4 day 1 and at cycle 7 day 1. The samples were taken from a phase I, first-in-human, multicenter, open-label dose-escalation trial of ivuxolimab. Adults with locally advanced or metastatic melanoma, renal cell, hepatocellular, or head and neck squamous cell carcinoma were enrolled in the trial. Before TCR sequencing, CD4+ T cells and CD8+ T cells from peripheral blood were sorted into separate populations.

The CDR3 runs 12 residues from the cysteine to the phenylalanine. Kept here is only the CDR3 DNA, which spans 36 bases and is read in frame from base 1. The CDR1 and CDR2 encoded by the germline V gene are SNHLY and FYNNEI. Between the V and J ends, shortened by 8 bases and 9 bases respectively, the junction contains 14 bases. The clonotype was recovered from an adult with an advanced solid tumor such as melanoma, head and neck, liver or kidney cancer. The material sequenced was CD4+ or CD8+ T cells sorted from blood, taken in a trial of the OX40 agonist ivuxolimab. Recombination joined TRBV2 with TRBJ2-1; no D gene is confidently identified. The CDR3 region reads CASFDYGSEQFF. The bases are TGTGCCAGCTTTGATTATGGTTCTGAGCAGTTCTTC.